The 21 T cell receptor beta chains below come from one sample, sequenced in a study of blood T cell repertoires in COVID-19. The table came from immunoSEQ multiplex PCR; TCRdb's copy has only in-frame clones and leaves some out. The repertoire holds about 130,000 clones, with around four fifths as singletons. Specimen: peripheral blood. Receptors were obtained from a human donor in a cohort sampled during active COVID-19.

The V call is TRBV21-1, the J call TRBJ2-7; the table's D call of TRBD1 was not tested on the DNA. TRBV21-1 is designated a pseudogene. The CDR3 consists of 14 residues. The CDR3 is CASIDRTHSYEQYF. The DNA of the CDR3 is TGTGCCAGCATCGACAGGACCCACTCCTACGAGCAGTACTTC.

This chain connects TRBV10-3 to TRBJ2-7; D is perhaps TRBD1 (6 bases). This CDR3 has 13 residues. Germline V gives CDR1 ENHRY, CDR2 SYGVKD. Trimming pared 4 bases from V and 3 bases from J, leaving 10 bases between. CDR3 DNA: TGTGCCATCAGTGCGAACAGGGACTACGAGCAGTACTTC. Translation: CAISANRDYEQYF.

The chain links TRBV5-4 to TRBJ1-1, with a weak D call TRBD1 (6 bases). This CDR3 spans 16 amino acids. V was cut by 4 bases and J by 0 bases, with 16 bases left in between. The germline gives CDR1 SGHNT, CDR2 YYREEE (reference sequence). CDR3 bases: TGTGCCAGCAGCCCCCCAAGGACAGATATGAACACTGAAGCTTTCTTT. Its translation: CASSPPRTDMNTEAFF.

This chain joins TRBV3-1 (or the pseudogene TRBV3-2) and TRBJ1-1, with D uncertain. V was cut by 1 base and J by 5 bases, with 14 bases left in between. CDR1 and CDR2 from the germline V gene are LGHDT and YNNKEL (reference sequence). This CDR3 contains 15 residues. The CDR3 here is CASSQGYERGTEAFF. The CDR3 DNA reads as TGTGCCAGCAGCCAAGGGTACGAGAGAGGAACTGAAGCTTTCTTT.

J is TRBJ2-3 and V is TRBV5-1; D is unclear. The germline V gene has CDR1 SGHRS and CDR2 YFSETQ. V lost 1 base and J 0 bases, leaving 18 bases between the germline ends. The CDR3 has 18 amino acids. CDR3 sequence reads: CASSLFPTRPTSTDTQYF. The CDR3 bases are TGCGCCAGCAGCTTGTTCCCGACGAGGCCAACTAGCACAGATACGCAGTATTTT.

The CDR3 region has the DNA TGTGCCAGCAGCCAAGATACGGGAGGGGAAGCTTTCTTT. It is translated as CASSQDTGGEAFF. The chain uses TRBV3-1 (or the pseudogene TRBV3-2) and TRBJ1-1; D gene unclear. The CDR3 contains 13 residues. Trimming cost V 0 bases and J 8 bases, with 10 bases left between them. Germline assignment: CDR1 LGHDT and CDR2 YNNKEL (reference sequence).

There are a few counts of this clone. The gene calls are TRBV4-1 and TRBJ2-3; TRBD2 matches at 8 bases. CDR3 length: 14 amino acids. V dropped 3 bases and J dropped 5; count of bases not matched to a gene: 4. Looked up from germline, CDR1 is MGHRA and CDR2 is YSYEKL. In nucleotides, the CDR3 is TGCGCCAGCAGCCAGTTTAGCGGGGTAGATACGCAGTATTTT. Its translation: CASSQFSGVDTQYF.

The chain carries TRBV7-8 and TRBJ2-7; no reliable D call. From germline, CDR1 is SGHVS and CDR2 FQNEAQ. The CDR3 length is 14 residues. V lost 8 bases and J 0 bases, leaving 14 bases between the germline ends. The CDR3 protein is CASSPRPSSYEQYF. CDR3 sequence (DNA): TGTGCCAGCTCTCCGCGGCCGTCCTCCTACGAGCAGTACTTC.

The chain carries TRBV18 and TRBJ2-1; the D gene is possibly TRBD2 (6 bases). Trimming removed 6 bases from V and 9 bases from J, with 18 bases in between. This CDR3 is built from 14 residues. Germline CDR1 KGHSH, CDR2 LQKENI. CDR3 coding DNA: TGTGCCAGCTCGGGTGCGGGGAGTAGGGGTGAGCAGTTCTTC. Encoded protein: CASSGAGSRGEQFF. Full variable domain (missing parts from reference TRBV18 and TRBJ2-1): NAGVMQNPRHLVRRRGQEARLRCSPMKGHSHVYWYRQLPEEGLKFMVYLQKENIIDESGMPKERFSAEFPKEGPSILRIQQVVRGDSAAYFCASSGAGSRGEQFFGPGTRLTVL.

The chain recombines TRBV25-1 with TRBJ2-5; D may be TRBD2 (6 bases). The CDR3 extends over 13 amino acids. The V end was cut by 5 bases, the J end by 4 bases, with 11 bases between. Germline loops: CDR1 MGHDK, CDR2 SYGVNS. The CDR3 DNA follows: TGTGCCAGCAGTCAAGGAGGGTTAGAGACCCAGTACTTC. It translates to CASSQGGLETQYF. The full variable domain, in which reference TRBV25-1 and TRBJ2-5 provide the parts outside the CDR3, is EADIYQTPRYLVIGTGKKITLECSQTMGHDKMYWYQQDPGMELHLIHYSYGVNSTEKGDLSSESTVSRIRTEHFPLTLESARPSHTSQYLCASSQGGLETQYFGPGTRLLVL.

The chain carries TRBV7-3 and TRBJ2-6, with D hard to call. Germline loops: CDR1 SGHTA, CDR2 FQGTGA. Trimming stripped 5 bases from V and 0 bases from J, with 20 bases between. There are 19 residues in the CDR3. This CDR3 is CASSPLGGPTFSGANVLTF. CDR3 DNA: TGTGCCAGCAGCCCCTTAGGTGGGCCTACCTTCTCTGGGGCCAACGTCCTGACTTTC.

This clone was picked up one time. The chain has TRBV19 and TRBJ2-5; D is perhaps TRBD1 (6 bases). CDR1 and CDR2 from the germline V gene are LNHDA and SQIVND (reference sequence). V was shortened by 7 bases and J by 4 bases, with 19 bases between the two germline ends. This CDR3 is 15 amino acids long. Written as DNA, the CDR3 is TGTGCCAGTACCCTCCTAACAGGGCTGAGAGAGACCCAGTACTTC. Its translation: CASTLLTGLRETQYF.

The V call is TRBV10-2, the J call TRBJ1-2; 8 bases are shared with TRBD1. Germline V lookup: CDR1 WSHSY, CDR2 SAAADI. Trimming removed 6 bases from V and 8 bases from J; junction bases left unmatched: 11. CDR3 length equals 14 residues. The CDR3 protein is CASSDRGIIRGYTF. The CDR3 bases are TGCGCCAGCAGCGACAGGGGAATTATTAGAGGCTACACCTTC.

In regard to this clone: The same CDR3 also results from other DNA sequences found in this sample. CDR3 region: CSARAGYEQYF. In DNA, the CDR3 is TGCAGTGCTAGAGCAGGGTACGAGCAGTACTTC. V is TRBV20-1 and J is TRBJ2-7, with D tentatively TRBD1 (5 bases). The CDR3 extends over 11 amino acids. From germline, CDR1 is DFQATT and CDR2 SNEGSKA (reference sequence). V dropped 1 base and J dropped 4 bases, with 5 bases sitting between them.

The gene calls are TRBV18 and TRBJ1-2, with D unresolved. The ends were cut back, 1 base at V and 5 bases at J, with 17 bases in the middle. This CDR3 has 16 residues. Germline V gene data show CDR1 as KGHSH and CDR2 as LQKENI. As DNA, the CDR3 is TGTGCCAGCTCACCACGTGAGGCGCGGGATTCATATGGCTACACCTTC. This sequence encodes CASSPREARDSYGYTF.

This chain connects TRBV6-5 to TRBJ2-5; perhaps TRBD2 as D (6 bases). Per the germline V gene, CDR1 is MNHEY and CDR2 is SVGAGI. The CDR3 spans 15 residues. V lost 0 bases and J lost 1, with 9 bases in between. CDR3 sequence reads: CASSYSGGFQETQYF. The CDR3, as DNA: TGTGCCAGCAGTTACTCCGGAGGGTTCCAAGAGACCCAGTACTTC.

This chain links TRBV3-1 (or the pseudogene TRBV3-2) with TRBJ2-5; weak D call: TRBD2 (6 bases). CDR1 LGHDT and CDR2 YNNKEL come from the germline V gene (reference sequence). This CDR3 is 14 amino acids long. Trimming left V 7 bases short and J 5 bases short, with 17 bases between. The CDR3 sequence is CASTRVEGLETQYF. The CDR3, as DNA: TGTGCCAGCACACGCGTGGAGGGGTTGGAGACCCAGTACTTC.

This sequence joins TRBV3-1 (or the pseudogene TRBV3-2) and TRBJ2-7; 7 nucleotides agree with TRBD2. The germline V gene has CDR1 LGHDT and CDR2 YNNKEL (reference sequence). The CDR3 is made up of 14 amino acids. V was pared by 6 bases and J by 8 bases, with 13 bases of the junction left unmatched. The CDR3 reads CASSRRAGPHQQYF. The CDR3 coding sequence is TGTGCCAGCAGTCGACGAGCGGGGCCCCACCAGCAGTACTTC.

The chain carries TRBV28 and TRBJ2-2; 7 bases line up with TRBD1. Germline trimming cut 6 bases from V and 0 bases from J; bases unmatched to any gene: 4. The CDR3 is 15 amino acids. CDR1 is MDHEN and CDR2 is SYDVKM in the germline V gene. CDR3 DNA: TGTGCCAGCAGGGACAGGTTTCCGAACACCGGGGAGCTGTTTTTT. Translating it yields CASRDRFPNTGELFF.

The gene calls are TRBV5-1 and TRBJ1-3; D is undetermined. Germline values: CDR1 SGHRS, CDR2 YFSETQ. Between the trimmed V and J ends, which lost 3 bases and 0 bases, there was a span of 7 bases. CDR3 length: 14 residues. CDR3 loop: CASSSADSGNTIYF. The CDR3 bases are TGCGCCAGCAGCTCGGCGGACTCTGGAAACACCATATATTTT.

The chain links TRBV2 to TRBJ1-2, with 8 positions matching TRBD1. The germline V gene encodes CDR1 SNHLY and CDR2 FYNNEI. The CDR3 is made up of 14 amino acids. V was pared by 4 bases and J by 7 bases, with 8 bases of the junction left unmatched. For the CDR3, the DNA is TGTGCCAGCAGTGTACAGGGGGATTTTGTTGGCTACACCTTC. Translating it yields CASSVQGDFVGYTF.